This T cell receptor beta chain derives from a study of OX40 agonist ivuxolimab in advanced cancers. Notes on the research overall: Ivuxolimab was an agonistic, fully human IgG2 monoclonal antibody directed against OX40 (CD134), a costimulatory receptor. The paper covers the monotherapy dose-escalation part of the phase I ivuxolimab trial, which included N of about 51 patients. Prior anti-PD-1, anti-PD-L1 or anti-CTLA-4 therapy was permitted, and checkpoint inhibitors had been received by 30% to 40% of dose-escalation patients. The purpose of peripheral TCRbeta sequencing was to test whether ivuxolimab changed TCR sequence diversity and led to clonal T-cell expansion. Intravenous ivuxolimab was administered to patients every 2 weeks at six dose levels: 0.01, 0.1, 0.3, 1.5, 3 and 10 mg/kg. The dose-escalation cohort was almost 85% male with a mean age of about 58 years, ranging from roughly 23 to 79. Partial responses were achieved by three dose-escalation patients, of whom one had hepatocellular carcinoma and two had cutaneous melanoma. Among the approximately 50 dose-escalation patients, around 19 had hepatocellular carcinoma, approximately 15 melanoma, 9 renal cell carcinoma and 9 head and neck cancer.

As regards this clone: Its antigen is still unknown. There are no base qualities to consult, and no much larger clone falls within one base.

Patients with a history of autoimmune disease or receiving systemic immunosuppression were excluded from the trial. Peripheral blood for TCR sequencing was collected from all dose cohorts at baseline, on cycle 4 day 1, and on cycle 7 day 1. The samples were drawn from a first-in-human, open-label, multicenter phase I dose-escalation trial of ivuxolimab. Adults with locally advanced or metastatic melanoma, renal cell carcinoma, hepatocellular carcinoma or head and neck squamous cell carcinoma were enrolled in the trial. Before TCR sequencing, CD4+ and CD8+ T cells were separately sorted from peripheral blood. The germline V gene sets CDR1 to SGHTA and CDR2 to FQGTGA. The CDR3 runs 15 residues from the cysteine to the phenylalanine. Just CDR3 DNA is preserved here, 45 bases in frame from base 1. V and J are trimmed by 5 bases and 1 base, and the gene matches miss 4 bases of the junction. Overall results and qualifications from the work: Low levels of normalized T-cell clonal expansion were also seen in some patients who did not respond. After ivuxolimab, more expanded clones were found on average in CD8+ T cells than in CD4+ T cells. Clonal expansion of both CD4+ and CD8+ blood T cells was observed from baseline to week 6 at doses 0.1 to 3.0 mg/kg. Which antigens the clonally expanded peripheral T cells were specific for was not determined. Partial responders in the 0.1-3.0 mg/kg groups had among the lowest normalized peripheral clonal expansion, especially among CD8+ T cells.

Genomic DNA was extracted from sorted cells for sequencing of the TCRbeta CDR3 region. TCRbeta CDR3 regions were sequenced using the immunoSEQ Assay. This immuneACCESS table, as held by TCRdb, lists in-frame sequences with V and J called but not all clones. Of the missing ones, under half trace to an unresolved V gene in checked studies; the others have no known cause. This sample lists approximately 77,000 clones; approximately 89% were detected once. The biggest ten clones account for around 2% of the sample. The chain employs TRBV7-3 and TRBJ2-1; TRBD1 aligns with 8 central bases. This clonotype was obtained from an adult with an advanced solid tumor such as melanoma, head and neck, liver or kidney cancer. The specimen was CD4+ or CD8+ T cells sorted from blood, collected in a trial of the OX40 agonist ivuxolimab. The DNA is as follows: TGTGCCAGCAGCCCCCAGGGGGCGTCCTACAATGAGCAGTTCTTC. The encoded protein is CASSPQGASYNEQFF.